This record looks at one TCR beta chain sequence and its context. It has no known antigen specificity. No much larger clone exists at a distance of one base, and base qualities are not known. This sample stems from a study of identifying expanded T cells in peripheral blood (dated by TCRdb to 2018 to 2020). The study in broad terms: Technical replicates were generated by sequencing separate aliquots of the same genomic DNA pool, and four replicates were compared pairwise. General study outcomes and caveats: Variance in clone template counts between approximately 2-week samples significantly increased with total template count across all healthy donors. Across all healthy-donor time intervals, the beta-binomial model significantly lowered both the number of clones called differentially abundant and the false-positive rate. The authors expected that biological variance in healthy repertoires might rise further over much longer intervals, such as months to years. The binomial model flagged approximately 1.3 differentially abundant clones between technical replicates but 15 to 17 over approximately 2 weeks and 19 to 20 over roughly 4 weeks.

During the collection period, no infections or other immune events were recorded for the healthy donors. Time-dependent variance in a beta-binomial model of T-cell clone differential abundance was calibrated using healthy-donor blood repertoires as a training cohort. The training cohort included around 10 healthy donors, of whom 3 were female and 7 were male. On average the donors were approximately 42 years old, and their ages spanned about 25 to 64 years. Whole blood from each healthy donor was obtained from a commercial supplier and was collected at three time points approximately 13 days apart. For immunosequencing, genomic DNA was extracted from unsorted whole blood. V is reduced by 5 bases and J by 0 bases, leaving a spacing of 13 bases between them. In the germline V gene (reference sequence), CDR1 corresponds to SEHNR and CDR2 to FQNEAQ. The CDR3 contains 16 residues, cysteine and phenylalanine counted. Only CDR3 DNA is held: 48 bases, read in frame from base 1.

The immunoSEQ Assay, which uses bias-controlled multiplex PCR amplification of genomic DNA, was used to profile TCRbeta CDR3 regions. In the paper's pipeline: The absolute abundance of each unique TCRbeta CDR3 region was quantified after sequences were collapsed and filtered. Differential abundance was tested with a binomial (Fisher-equivalent) model and with a beta-binomial model adding time-dependent variance fitted from healthy donors. Clones with fewer than 5 combined templates were removed, and differential abundance was called for clones with a Benjamini-Hochberg FDR below 0.01. Using the form v = (b*log(k)+a)^2, the beta-binomial variance was modeled as a function of the total template count across the two samples. Sourced from immuneACCESS, this table was stored by TCRdb with only in-frame sequences that have V and J called. A share of the clones is absent; for the studies checked, an unresolved V gene accounts for under half, and the remainder has no known explanation. The V and J calls and clone size come from that table; D and trimming were worked out from the DNA. The sample has around 95,000 clones on record, approximately 89% of them singletons. About 5.9% of the sample comes from the top ten.

Sequences were obtained from blood. This TCR came from a person aged 18-70 years in good health. The chain was built from TRBV7-9 and TRBJ1-4, with a tentative D gene TRBD1 over 5 matching bases. The DNA sequence is as follows: TGTGCCAGCAGCCGGGGGGGAGATGCAACTAATGAAAAACTGTTTTTT. The resulting protein is CASSRGGDATNEKLFF.